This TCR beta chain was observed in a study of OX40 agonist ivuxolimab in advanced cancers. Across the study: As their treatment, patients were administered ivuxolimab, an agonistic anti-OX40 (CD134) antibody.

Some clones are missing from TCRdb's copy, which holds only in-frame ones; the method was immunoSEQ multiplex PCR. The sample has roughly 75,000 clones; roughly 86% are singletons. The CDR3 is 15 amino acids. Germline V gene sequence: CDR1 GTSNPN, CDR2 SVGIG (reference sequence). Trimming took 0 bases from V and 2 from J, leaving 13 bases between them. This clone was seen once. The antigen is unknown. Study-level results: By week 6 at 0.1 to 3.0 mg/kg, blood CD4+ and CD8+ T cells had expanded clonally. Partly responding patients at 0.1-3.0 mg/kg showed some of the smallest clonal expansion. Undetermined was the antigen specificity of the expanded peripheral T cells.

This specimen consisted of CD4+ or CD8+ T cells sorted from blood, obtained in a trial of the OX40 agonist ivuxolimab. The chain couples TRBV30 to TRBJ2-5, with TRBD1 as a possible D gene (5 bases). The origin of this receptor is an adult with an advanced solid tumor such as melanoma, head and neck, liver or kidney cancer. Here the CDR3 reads CAWSVGVGSQETQYF. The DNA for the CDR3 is TGTGCCTGGAGTGTAGGGGTAGGGTCGCAAGAGACCCAGTACTTC. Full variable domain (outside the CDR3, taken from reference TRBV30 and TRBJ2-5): SQTIHQWPATLVQPVGSPLSLECTVEGTSNPNLYWYRQAAGRGLQLLFYSVGIGQISSEVPQNLSASRPQDRQFILSSKKLLLSDSGFYLCAWSVGVGSQETQYFGPGTRLLVL.